This TCR beta chain was sequenced during a study of control samples from healthy donors and cancer patients. The repertoire was sequenced with immunoSEQ multiplex PCR; TCRdb's copy has only in-frame clones and lacks some. The sample lists some 130,000 clones; about 92% were seen once. V shed 5 bases and J shed 9 bases, with 20 bases lying between them. CDR3 size: 15 residues. CDR1 is LGHDT and CDR2 is YNNKEL in the germline V gene (reference sequence). This receptor was obtained from a middle-aged man with head and neck cancer. The sample comprised PBMCs. This chain uses TRBV3-1 (or the pseudogene TRBV3-2) with TRBJ2-1; D is tentatively TRBD1 or TRBD2 (5 bases each). The CDR3 is CASSGRDRQAGEQFF. The DNA of the CDR3 is TGTGCCAGCAGCGGCCGGGACCGCCAGGCCGGTGAGCAGTTCTTC.